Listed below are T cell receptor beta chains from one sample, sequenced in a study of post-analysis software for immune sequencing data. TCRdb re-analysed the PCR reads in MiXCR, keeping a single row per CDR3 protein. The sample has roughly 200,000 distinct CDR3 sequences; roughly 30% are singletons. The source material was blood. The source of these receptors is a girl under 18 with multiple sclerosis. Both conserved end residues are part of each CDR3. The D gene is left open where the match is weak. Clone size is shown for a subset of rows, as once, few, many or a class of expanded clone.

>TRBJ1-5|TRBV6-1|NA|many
TGTGCCAGCAGGGAGTGGACGATCTTAAATCAGCCCCAGCATTTT
CASREWTILNQPQHF
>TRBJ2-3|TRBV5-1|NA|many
TGCGCCAGCAGCGATGGGGGGTCCACAGATACGCAGTATTTT
CASSDGGSTDTQYF
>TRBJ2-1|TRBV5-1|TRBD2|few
TGCGCCAGCTCGGGTGGGTGGGGGACTAGCGGATCCTACAATGAGCAGTTCTTC
CASSGGWGTSGSYNEQFF
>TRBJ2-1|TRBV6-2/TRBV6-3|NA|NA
TGTGCCGGCAGCCCCCTAGACAAGTACGACTACAATGAGCAGTTCTTC
CAGSPLDKYDYNEQFF
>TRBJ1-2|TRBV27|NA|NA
TGTGCCAGCATGGGCAGCCTTAACTATGGCTACACCTTC
CASMGSLNYGYTF
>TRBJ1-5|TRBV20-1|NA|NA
TGCAATGCCAGGGAGGGAAATCAGCCCCAGCATTTT
CNAREGNQPQHF
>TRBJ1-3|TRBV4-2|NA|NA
TGTGCCAGCAGCCAAGTGGAGAGAAGCGGAAACACCATATATTTT
CASSQVERSGNTIYF
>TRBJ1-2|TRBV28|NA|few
TGTGCCAGCAGTCTTCCCCGGGGGGTGTACTATGGCTACACCTTC
CASSLPRGVYYGYTF
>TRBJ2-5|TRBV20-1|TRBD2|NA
TGCAGTGCTACCGGGAGGCAAGAGACCCAGTACTTC
CSATGRQETQYF
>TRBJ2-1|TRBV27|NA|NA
TGTGCCAGCAGTTTAAGACTAGTCGCCTACAATGAGCAGTTCTTC
CASSLRLVAYNEQFF
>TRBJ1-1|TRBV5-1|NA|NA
TGCGCCAGCAGAGGGAGTGGACTCATGAACACTGAAGCTTTCTTT
CASRGSGLMNTEAFF
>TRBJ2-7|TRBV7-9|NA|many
TGTGCCAGCAGCTTCTGGGACACCTCCTACGAGCAGTACTTC
CASSFWDTSYEQYF
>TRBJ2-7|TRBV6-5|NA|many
TGTGCCAGCAGTTACTCGACACCACCTCGGGTAGAGCAGTACTTC
CASSYSTPPRVEQYF
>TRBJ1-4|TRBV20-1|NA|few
TGCAGTGCTGGACAGCATTTGACCGAGAAACTGTTTTTT
CSAGQHLTEKLFF
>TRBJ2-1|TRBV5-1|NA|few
TGCGCCAGCAGCTCGGGGAATGAGCAGTTCTTC
CASSSGNEQFF
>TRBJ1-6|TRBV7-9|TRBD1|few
TGTGCCAGCAACTTCGGGACAGGCCTTTATTCACCCCTCCACTTT
CASNFGTGLYSPLHF
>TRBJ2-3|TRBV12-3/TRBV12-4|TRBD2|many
TGTGCCAGCAGTTTCAAGCGGGGGAGCACAGATACGCAGTATTTT
CASSFKRGSTDTQYF
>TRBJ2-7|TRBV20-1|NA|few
TGCAGTGCTAGGGGAGCGGGTAGGTCCTACGAGCAGTACTTC
CSARGAGRSYEQYF
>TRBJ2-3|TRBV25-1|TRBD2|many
TGTGCCACCCGAGCGGGAGGGCGGGATACGCAGTATTTT
CATRAGGRDTQYF
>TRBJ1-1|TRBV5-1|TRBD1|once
TGCGCCAGCAGCATAGGACAGGGCTCACGCACTGAAGCTTTCTTT
CASSIGQGSRTEAFF
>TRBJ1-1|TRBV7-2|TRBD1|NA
TGTGCCAGCAGCTTAGGACGCCCGACAGGGGGCTACATGAACACTGAAGCTTTCTTT
CASSLGRPTGGYMNTEAFF
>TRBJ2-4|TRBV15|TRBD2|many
TGTGCCACCAGCAGAGATCGGGGGGACATTCAGTACTTC
CATSRDRGDIQYF
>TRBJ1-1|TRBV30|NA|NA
TGTGCCTGGATGAGACAACTAAACACTGAAGCTTTCTTT
CAWMRQLNTEAFF
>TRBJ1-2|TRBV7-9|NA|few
TGTGCCAGCACCTCAAGGGAGGGCCCCTATGGCTACACCTTC
CASTSREGPYGYTF
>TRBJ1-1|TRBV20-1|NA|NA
TGCAGTGCTAGAAATATTCTGAACACTGAAGCTTTCTTT
CSARNILNTEAFF
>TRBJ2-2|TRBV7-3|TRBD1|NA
TGTGCCAGCAGCTTAATATCGGGACAGGGGTCCGGGGAGCTGTTTTTT
CASSLISGQGSGELFF
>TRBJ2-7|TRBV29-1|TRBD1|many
TGCAGCGTTGTCGGGACAGGGATCTACGAGCAGTACTTC
CSVVGTGIYEQYF
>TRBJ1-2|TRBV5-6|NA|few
TGTGCCAGCAGCCCAGGGGCCGGGTCGGGCTACACCTTC
CASSPGAGSGYTF
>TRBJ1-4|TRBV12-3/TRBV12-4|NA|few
TGTGCCAGCAGTAACCGGGACACCAGCATTATCGCAACTAATGAAAAACTGTTTTTT
CASSNRDTSIIATNEKLFF
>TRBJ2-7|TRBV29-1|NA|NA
TGCAGCGTTGGTATTCAGGGTGGCGGTAACTACGAGCAGTACTTC
CSVGIQGGGNYEQYF
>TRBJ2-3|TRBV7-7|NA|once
TGTGCTAGCAGCAAAGGGGCGGGCAGGAATACGCAGTATTTT
CASSKGAGRNTQYF
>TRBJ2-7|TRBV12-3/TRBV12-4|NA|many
TGTGCCAGCAGCTCCCTCCCCGCTAACTCCTACGAGCAGTACTTC
CASSSLPANSYEQYF
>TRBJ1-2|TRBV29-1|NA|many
TGCAGCGTTGAGCGGCAAGACTATGGCTACACCTTC
CSVERQDYGYTF
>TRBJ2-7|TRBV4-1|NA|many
TGCGCCAGCAGCCAAGGCCGGAGGGGTGGAAGCTACGAGCAGTACTTC
CASSQGRRGGSYEQYF
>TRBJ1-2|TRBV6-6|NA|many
TGTGCCAGCAGTCCACAGATGGGTGGCTACACCTTC
CASSPQMGGYTF
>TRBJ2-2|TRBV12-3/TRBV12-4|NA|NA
TGTGCCAGCAGTTTAGGGTACACCGGGGAGCGGTTTTTT
CASSLGYTGERFF
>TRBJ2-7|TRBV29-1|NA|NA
TGCAGCGTTGCGGCAGGGCCTTCCTACGAGCAGTACTTC
CSVAAGPSYEQYF
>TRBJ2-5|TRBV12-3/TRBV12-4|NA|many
TGTGCCAGCAGTTGGGGGTCTAGCGTACACCAAGAGACCCAGTACTTC
CASSWGSSVHQETQYF
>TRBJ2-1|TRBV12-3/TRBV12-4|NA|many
TGTGCCAGCAGTCCCGGGTCGGACAATGAGCAGTTCTTC
CASSPGSDNEQFF
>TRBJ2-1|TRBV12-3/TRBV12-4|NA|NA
TGTGCCAGCAGCCCGGGCTTCAGCTCCTACAATGAGCAGTTCTTC
CASSPGFSSYNEQFF
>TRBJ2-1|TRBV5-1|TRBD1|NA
TGCGCCAGCAGCTGGAACACAGGGGAACAGTTCTTC
CASSWNTGEQFF
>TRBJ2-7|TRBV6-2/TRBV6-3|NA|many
TGTGCCAGCAGTTACAGGGCCGACGAGCAGTACTTC
CASSYRADEQYF
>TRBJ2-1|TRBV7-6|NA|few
TGTGCCAGCAGCATGTCGGGGGCCTCTAGTGAGCAGTTCTTC
CASSMSGASSEQFF
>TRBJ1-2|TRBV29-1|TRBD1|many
TGCAGCGTAACGGGACAGGTCTATGGCTACACCTTC
CSVTGQVYGYTF
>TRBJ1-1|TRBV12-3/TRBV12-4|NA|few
TGTGCCAGCAGTTTACCGGGGGATCTCGGGGCTTTCTTT
CASSLPGDLGAFF
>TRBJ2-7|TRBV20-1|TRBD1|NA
TGCAGTGCGGGACAGGGGACCTACGAGCAGTACTTC
CSAGQGTYEQYF